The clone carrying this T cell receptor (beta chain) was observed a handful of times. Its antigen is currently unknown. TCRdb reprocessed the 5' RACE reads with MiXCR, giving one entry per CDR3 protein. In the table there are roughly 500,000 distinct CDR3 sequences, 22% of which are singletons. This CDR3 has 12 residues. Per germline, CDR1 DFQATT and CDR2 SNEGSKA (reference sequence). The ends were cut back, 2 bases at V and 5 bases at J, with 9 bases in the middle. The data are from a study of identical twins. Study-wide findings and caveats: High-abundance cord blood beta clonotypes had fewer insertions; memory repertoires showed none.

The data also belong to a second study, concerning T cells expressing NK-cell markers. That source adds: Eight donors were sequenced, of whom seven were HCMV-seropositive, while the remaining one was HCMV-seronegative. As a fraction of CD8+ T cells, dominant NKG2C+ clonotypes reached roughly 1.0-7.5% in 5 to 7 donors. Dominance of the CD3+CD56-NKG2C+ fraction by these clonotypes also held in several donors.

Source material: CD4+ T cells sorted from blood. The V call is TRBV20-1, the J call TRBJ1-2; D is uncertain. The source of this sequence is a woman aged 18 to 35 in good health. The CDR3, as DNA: TGCAGTGCTAGAATGGGAGGATATGGCTACACCTTC. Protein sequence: CSARMGGYGYTF.